This T cell receptor (beta chain) is from a study of response to subunit inactivated influenza vaccine. Overall study findings and caveats: Each seasonal influenza vaccination, the authors suggested, recruits few new T cells.

This clonotype has more than one count but fewer than ten. What it binds is not known. The CDR3 is 15 residues long. Germline V lookup: CDR1 KGHDR, CDR2 SFDVKD. Trimming removed 4 bases from V and 7 bases from J; junction bases left unmatched: 8. MiXCR was run by TCRdb on the RT-PCR reads, yielding one entry per CDR3 protein. The sample consists of a few hundred thousand distinct CDR3 sequences, 20% to 25% of them appearing once. This chain connects TRBV24-1 to TRBJ2-5; 10 bases map to TRBD1. The starting material was PBMCs from blood, obtained about 20 months after vaccination. The sequence was obtained from a man in his fifties or sixties who received an inactivated influenza vaccine. CDR3 coding DNA: TGTGCCACCAGTGACCCCCGGGACAGGGGTGTGACCCAGTACTTC. This encodes CATSDPRDRGVTQYF.